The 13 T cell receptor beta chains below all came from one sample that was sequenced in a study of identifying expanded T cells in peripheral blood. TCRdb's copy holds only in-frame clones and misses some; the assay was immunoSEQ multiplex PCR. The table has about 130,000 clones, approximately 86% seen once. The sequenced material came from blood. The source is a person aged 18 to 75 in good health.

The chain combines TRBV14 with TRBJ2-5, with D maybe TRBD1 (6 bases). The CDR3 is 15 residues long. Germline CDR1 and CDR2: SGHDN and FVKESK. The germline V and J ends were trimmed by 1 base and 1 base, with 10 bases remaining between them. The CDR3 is CASSQGTDTQETQYF. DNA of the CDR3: TGTGCCAGCAGCCAAGGGACAGATACCCAAGAGACCCAGTACTTC.

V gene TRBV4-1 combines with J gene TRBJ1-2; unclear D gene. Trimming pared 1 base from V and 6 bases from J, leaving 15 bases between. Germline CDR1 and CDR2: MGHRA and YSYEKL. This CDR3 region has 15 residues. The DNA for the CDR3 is TGCGCCAGCAGCCAAGGGACGGCCTTAAGGGATGGCTACACCTTC. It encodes CASSQGTALRDGYTF.

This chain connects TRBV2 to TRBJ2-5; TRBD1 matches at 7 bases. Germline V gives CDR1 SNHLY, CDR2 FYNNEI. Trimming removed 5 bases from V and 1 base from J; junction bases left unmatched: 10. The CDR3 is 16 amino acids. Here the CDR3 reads CASSRGQVVSQETQYF. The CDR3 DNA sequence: TGTGCCAGCAGTCGCGGACAGGTGGTCTCCCAAGAGACCCAGTACTTC.

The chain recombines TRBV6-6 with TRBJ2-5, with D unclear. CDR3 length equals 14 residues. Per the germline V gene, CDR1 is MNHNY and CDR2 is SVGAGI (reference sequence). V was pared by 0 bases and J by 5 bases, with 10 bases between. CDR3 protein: CASSYSVLEETQYF. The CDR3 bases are TGTGCCAGCAGTTACTCGGTACTGGAGGAGACCCAGTACTTC.

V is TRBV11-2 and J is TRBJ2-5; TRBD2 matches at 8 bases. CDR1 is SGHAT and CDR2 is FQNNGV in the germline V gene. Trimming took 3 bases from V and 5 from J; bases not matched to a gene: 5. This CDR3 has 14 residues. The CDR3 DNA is TGTGCCAGCAGCTTGGCCCCTAGCGGGGAGACCCAGTACTTC. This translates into CASSLAPSGETQYF.

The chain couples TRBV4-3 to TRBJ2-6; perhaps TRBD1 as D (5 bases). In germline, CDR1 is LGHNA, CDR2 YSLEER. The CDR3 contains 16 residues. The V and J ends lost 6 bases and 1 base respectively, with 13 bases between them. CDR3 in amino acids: CASRPTDTSGANVLTF. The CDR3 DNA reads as TGCGCCAGCAGGCCGACAGATACTTCTGGGGCCAACGTCCTGACTTTC.

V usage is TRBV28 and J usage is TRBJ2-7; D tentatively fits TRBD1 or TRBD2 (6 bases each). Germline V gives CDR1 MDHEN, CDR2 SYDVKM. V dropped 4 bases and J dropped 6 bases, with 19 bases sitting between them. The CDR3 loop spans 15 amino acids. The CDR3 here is CASSSTGGFRSEQYF. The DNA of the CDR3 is TGTGCCAGCAGTTCTACCGGGGGCTTTCGATCCGAGCAGTACTTC.

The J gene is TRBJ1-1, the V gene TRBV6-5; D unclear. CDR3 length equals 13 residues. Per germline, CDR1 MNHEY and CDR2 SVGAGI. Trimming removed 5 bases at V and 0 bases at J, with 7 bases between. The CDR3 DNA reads TGTGCCAGCAGTCAGACATTGAACACTGAAGCTTTCTTT. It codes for CASSQTLNTEAFF.

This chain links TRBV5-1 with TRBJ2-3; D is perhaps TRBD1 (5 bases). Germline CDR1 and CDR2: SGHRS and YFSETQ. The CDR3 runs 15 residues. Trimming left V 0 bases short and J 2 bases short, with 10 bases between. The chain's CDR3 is CASSLAGPDTDTQYF. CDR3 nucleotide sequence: TGCGCCAGCAGCTTGGCAGGGCCCGACACAGATACGCAGTATTTT. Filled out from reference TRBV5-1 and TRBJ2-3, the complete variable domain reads KAGVTQTPRYLIKTRGQQVTLSCSPISGHRSVSWYQQTPGQGLQFLFEYFSETQRNKGNFPGRFSGRQFSNSRSEMNVSTLELGDSALYLCASSLAGPDTDTQYFGPGTRLTVL.

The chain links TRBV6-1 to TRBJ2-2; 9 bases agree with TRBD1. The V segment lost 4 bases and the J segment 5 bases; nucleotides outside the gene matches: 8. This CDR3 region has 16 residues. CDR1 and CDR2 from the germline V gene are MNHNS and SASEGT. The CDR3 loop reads CASSVQLGQGTGELFF. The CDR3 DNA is TGTGCCAGCAGTGTTCAATTAGGACAGGGGACCGGGGAGCTGTTTTTT.

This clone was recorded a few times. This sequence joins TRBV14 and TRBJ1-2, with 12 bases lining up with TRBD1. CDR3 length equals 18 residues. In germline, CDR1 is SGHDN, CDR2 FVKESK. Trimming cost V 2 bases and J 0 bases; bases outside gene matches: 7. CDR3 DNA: TGTGCCAGCAGCCAAACCCCGGGACAGGGGGCCCCTAACTATGGCTACACCTTC. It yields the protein CASSQTPGQGAPNYGYTF.

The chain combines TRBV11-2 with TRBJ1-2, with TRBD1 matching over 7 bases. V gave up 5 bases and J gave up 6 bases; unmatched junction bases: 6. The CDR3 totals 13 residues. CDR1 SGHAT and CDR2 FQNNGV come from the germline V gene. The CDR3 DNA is TGTGCCAGCAGCCTAGGACAGGTAGATGGCTACACCTTC. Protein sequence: CASSLGQVDGYTF.

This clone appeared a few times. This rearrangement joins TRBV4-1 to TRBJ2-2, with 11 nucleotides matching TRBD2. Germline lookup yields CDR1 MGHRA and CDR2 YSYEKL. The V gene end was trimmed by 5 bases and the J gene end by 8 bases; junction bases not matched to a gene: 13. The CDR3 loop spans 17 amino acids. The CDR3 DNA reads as TGCGCCAGCAGCGTGATACTAGCGGGAGTGGTTTTAGGGGAGCTGTTTTTT. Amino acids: CASSVILAGVVLGELFF.